This T cell receptor (beta chain) was captured by sequencing in a study of T cells after yellow fever vaccination. In the study overall: Fractions containing few cells were prepared with SMART-Seq v4 Ultra Low Input.

Trimming shortened V by 0 bases and J by 5 bases, and 12 bases separated the two germline ends. This CDR3 is 14 amino acids long. The germline V gene encodes CDR1 SGHRS and CDR2 YFSETQ. Ten or more counts support this clonotype. Antigen unknown. 5'RACE template switching produced TCR cDNA carrying a universal primer site and UMIs. From the 5' RACE reads, TCRdb called clonotypes with MiXCR, one entry per CDR3 protein. The data hold about 160,000 distinct CDR3 sequences, with almost 7% observed a single time. Study results and caveats: Booster samples showed a return of most primary-vaccination clones (under 97% CD4, approximately 90% CD8). Only a small proportion of the clonotypes turned up in both the CD4 and the CD8 compartments, likely arising from convergent recombination.

The sequence was collected from a man aged 18 to 30 who received the YFV17D yellow fever vaccine. The sequencing used CD4+ T cells sorted from PBMCs, collected about 5 days after the first yellow fever vaccination. J is TRBJ2-7 and V is TRBV5-1; D may be TRBD1 (6 bases). In DNA form, the CDR3 reads TGCGCCAGCAGCTTGGGGGACACAGGGAACGAGCAGTACTTC. This translates into CASSLGDTGNEQYF.